The entry below describes one TCR beta chain. Antigen: not known. This record belongs to a study of beta chain features in type 1 diabetes. The germline V gene has CDR1 SGHTA and CDR2 FQGNSA. V lost 2 bases to trimming and J lost 1 base, with 10 bases between them. This CDR3 contains 15 residues. Whole-study findings and limits: PCR might favor shorter templates, but any such skew would affect patients and controls equally. Shortening of TCRB CDR3s, moderate but significant, appeared in all four CD4+ subsets of Type 1 diabetes patients.

Expressed TCRB transcripts were sequenced, since all the RNA that had been isolated was reverse transcribed. The data were produced by immunoSEQ multiplex PCR, yet TCRdb's version contains in-frame clones alone and is incomplete. The table includes under 400,000 clones, roughly 13% detected once. One heparinised draw, averaging around 120 mL, was taken per donor. CD45RO/CCR7/CD25/CD127/CD95/CD27 sorting isolated CD4+ naive, central memory, regulatory and stem cell-like memory cells. Sequenced material: naive CD4+ T cells from blood. This receptor was taken from a woman aged 18-29 years with type 1 diabetes. The chain couples TRBV7-2 to TRBJ2-3, with a possible D match to TRBD1 (5 bases). The CDR3 DNA reads TGTGCCAGCAGCTTACTGTCCAGGGGCACAGATACGCAGTATTTT. Its protein product is CASSLLSRGTDTQYF.